This T cell receptor (beta chain) was captured in a study of T cells in Graves' hyperthyroidism and ophthalmopathy. The length of the CDR3 is 14 residues. V lost 1 base to trimming and J lost 1 base, with 10 bases between them. The V gene's germline CDR1 is DFQATT and CDR2 SNEGSKA (reference sequence). This clonotype was seen repeatedly, ten times or more. Amplified regions were TCR beta CDR3 sequences from RNA transcripts. In the first-round RT-PCR of the TCR CDR3, the HTBI primer set was used. TCRdb redid the calling of the multiplex PCR reads with MiXCR, one entry per CDR3 protein. The table shows more than 600,000 distinct CDR3 sequences, with roughly 15% occurring only once.

This sequence was found in a man aged 18 to 29 with Graves' hyperthyroidism. The V call is TRBV20-1, the J call TRBJ1-1; D is unresolved. The sequencing input was blood. CDR3 in amino acids: CSARVGRPNTEAFF. In DNA form, the CDR3 reads TGCAGTGCTAGAGTCGGTCGACCGAACACTGAAGCTTTCTTT.